The TCR beta chain under discussion was sequenced for a study of control samples from healthy donors and cancer patients. Assay: immunoSEQ multiplex PCR; the TCRdb copy retains only in-frame clones and omits some. The sample holds 95,000 to 130,000 clones, around 89% seen once. Germline CDR1 reads SEHNR; CDR2 reads FQNEAQ (reference sequence). With 2 bases removed from V and 0 bases from J, the gap between germline ends came to 11 bases. CDR3 size: 15 residues. This chain joins TRBV7-9 and TRBJ2-7; TRBD2 might be the D (5 bases). This receptor was obtained from a woman between 45 and 60 years old with colorectal cancer. Sequences were obtained from PBMCs. CDR3 amino acids: CASSLSTGISYEQYF. The CDR3, as DNA: TGTGCCAGCAGCTTAAGTACGGGAATCTCCTACGAGCAGTACTTC.